The 21 T cell receptor beta chains below all came from one sample that was sequenced in a study of shared clonotypes between healthy human individuals. Sequencing used immunoSEQ multiplex PCR; TCRdb keeps in-frame clones, though not all of them. The repertoire consists of roughly 2.5 million clones, with around 90% occurring once and the leading ten covering 0.11% to 0.15%. The sample taken for sequencing was naive CD4+ T cells sorted from blood. Subset specified: CD45RA+ positively selected. These receptors came from a young man in good health.

As concerns this clone: Other DNA sequences in the same sample also yield this CDR3. The genes are TRBV6-5 and TRBJ1-1, with D possibly being TRBD1 (5 bases). The germline V and J ends were trimmed by 6 bases and 2 bases, with 13 bases remaining between them. Germline assignment: CDR1 MNHEY and CDR2 SVGAGI. The CDR3 contains 14 residues. The CDR3 loop reads CASSRPGVNTEAFF. CDR3 DNA sequence: TGTGCCAGCAGCCGACCGGGGGTCAACACTGAAGCTTTCTTT.

The V gene is TRBV6-6, the J gene TRBJ1-1; tentative D call: TRBD1 (5 bases). The CDR3 sequence is 13 residues long. Germline V gene data show CDR1 as MNHNY and CDR2 as SVGAGI (reference sequence). V gave up 6 bases and J gave up 1 base, with 9 bases separating them. DNA for the CDR3: TGTGCCAGCAGCTTAAGGGGGAACACTGAAGCTTTCTTT. Encoded protein: CASSLRGNTEAFF.

This chain links TRBV23-1 with TRBJ2-3, with D possibly TRBD2 on 7 matching bases. TRBV23-1 is an open reading frame whose function is uncertain. V lost 11 bases to trimming and J lost 0 bases, with 21 bases between them. The length of the CDR3 is 16 residues. CDR3 in amino acids: CAGLWGRGISTDTQYF. CDR3 bases: TGCGCCGGCCTTTGGGGGAGGGGGATTAGCACAGATACGCAGTATTTT.

This chain joins TRBV2 and TRBJ2-7, with D unclear. Germline V CDR1 and CDR2: SNHLY, FYNNEI. Trimming left V 10 bases short and J 0 bases short, with 16 bases between. The CDR3 runs 14 residues. The CDR3 protein is CATKDLRSSYEQYF. DNA of the CDR3: TGTGCCACCAAAGACTTGCGGAGCTCCTACGAGCAGTACTTC.

This clone was seen only once. The genes are TRBV15 and TRBJ2-2, with 15 bases lining up with TRBD2. The CDR3 extends over 18 amino acids. V lost 3 bases to trimming and J lost 5 bases; unmatched junction nucleotides: 7. CDR1 and CDR2 (germline): LNHNV, YYDKDF (reference sequence). The CDR3 loop reads CATSRGLAGGEKTGELFF. The CDR3, as DNA: TGTGCCACCAGCAGGGGACTAGCGGGAGGCGAGAAAACCGGGGAGCTGTTTTTT.

The chain couples TRBV6-6 to TRBJ2-2; 7 positions match TRBD2. CDR1 MNHNY and CDR2 SVGAGI come from the germline V gene (reference sequence). V shed 2 bases and J 4 bases; nucleotides not matched to a gene: 7. The CDR3 covers 16 residues. CDR3 DNA sequence: TGTGCCAGCAGTTACACCCATGGGGGGGTCACCGGGGAGCTGTTTTTT. Residues: CASSYTHGGVTGELFF.

The genes are TRBV9 and TRBJ1-2, with D maybe TRBD1 (5 bases). This CDR3 region has 15 residues. Trimming took off 0 bases at V and 3 bases at J, with 12 bases between the two ends. The germline V gene encodes CDR1 SGDLS and CDR2 YYNGEE. The CDR3 spells CASSVEAGRDYGYTF. The DNA for the CDR3 is TGTGCCAGCAGCGTAGAGGCAGGGAGAGACTATGGCTACACCTTC.

The genes are TRBV19 and TRBJ2-2, with 12 bases lining up with TRBD2. Germline CDR1 reads LNHDA; CDR2 reads SQIVND (reference sequence). The CDR3 has 18 residues. Trimming took 1 base from V and 1 from J; bases not matched to a gene: 4. CDR3 region: CASSIGLAGVMNTGELFF. The CDR3 DNA is TGTGCCAGTAGTATAGGACTAGCGGGAGTAATGAACACCGGGGAGCTGTTTTTT.

Here the CDR3 DNA reads TGTGCCAGCAGCTCCCGGGGCGCAGGATATGGCTACACCTTC. Translating it yields CASSSRGAGYGYTF. The chain couples TRBV28 to TRBJ1-2, with D possibly matching TRBD1 (5 bases). Germline V gives CDR1 MDHEN, CDR2 SYDVKM. V was clipped by 6 bases and J by 5 bases, with 16 bases between them. The CDR3 sequence is 14 residues long.

The chain has TRBV25-1 and TRBJ2-1, with D perhaps TRBD2 (7 bases). The CDR3 runs 16 residues. V lost 1 base to trimming and J lost 2 bases, with 12 bases between them. Germline-derived CDR1 and CDR2 are MGHDK and SYGVNS. CDR3 loop: CASSELGGGPYNEQFF. As DNA, the CDR3 is TGTGCCAGCAGTGAATTAGGGGGGGGACCCTACAATGAGCAGTTCTTC.

In this sample, this clone turned up once. The genes are TRBV5-1 and TRBJ1-1; D not certain. Trimming removed 4 bases at V and 7 bases at J, with 17 bases between. This CDR3 is built from 14 residues. Germline V CDR1 and CDR2: SGHRS, YFSETQ. Here the CDR3 DNA reads TGCGCCAGCAGCCTAAGTGGCGCCAGGCTTGAAGCTTTCTTT. Encoded protein: CASSLSGARLEAFF.

This chain links TRBV14 with TRBJ1-1, with 7 bases aligning to TRBD1. There are 17 residues in the CDR3. Unmatched junction bases numbered 18, after V lost 4 bases and J lost 7 bases. Germline V gene lookup returns CDR1 SGHDN and CDR2 FVKESK. As DNA, the CDR3 is TGTGCCAGCAGCCGGTATGCTAGGAACAGGGGTTCCTTTGAAGCTTTCTTT. Its protein product is CASSRYARNRGSFEAFF.

This clone came up a few times. The chain employs TRBV19 and TRBJ2-2; D might be TRBD2 (6 bases). V was cut by 9 bases and J by 2 bases, with 13 bases left in between. In germline, CDR1 is LNHDA, CDR2 SQIVND (reference sequence). This CDR3 region has 14 residues. DNA for the CDR3: TGTGCCAGCGCCCACGGGGGTAACACCGGGGAGCTGTTTTTT. This encodes CASAHGGNTGELFF.

On this clone: The sample contains more than one DNA sequence encoding this CDR3. This rearrangement joins TRBV9 to TRBJ2-1; either TRBD1 or TRBD2 may supply D (6 bases each). V lost 0 bases and J lost 1, with 8 bases in between. The CDR3 spans 15 residues. Germline loops: CDR1 SGDLS, CDR2 YYNGEE. The CDR3 spells CASSVGGASYNEQFF. For the CDR3, the DNA is TGTGCCAGCAGCGTAGGGGGGGCATCCTACAATGAGCAGTTCTTC.

The genes are TRBV5-1 and TRBJ2-7; 10 bases are shared with TRBD1. In germline, CDR1 is SGHRS, CDR2 YFSETQ. The CDR3 is 13 residues long. V shed 7 bases and J 3 bases; nucleotides not matched to a gene: 4. The CDR3 bases are TGCGCCAGCCGCCGGGACAGGGGCTACGAGCAGTACTTC. It codes for CASRRDRGYEQYF.

The gene calls are TRBV11-3 and TRBJ1-1, with a possible D match to TRBD1 (5 bases). Germline V gene lookup returns CDR1 SGHNT and CDR2 YENEEA. Trimming took off 0 bases at V and 7 bases at J, with 9 bases between the two ends. The CDR3 runs 13 residues. The DNA for the CDR3 is TGTGCCAGCAGCTTAGATGGGCAGGGTGAAGCTTTCTTT. Its translation: CASSLDGQGEAFF.

This clone was seen only once. The chain recombines TRBV9 with TRBJ2-4, with D perhaps TRBD2 (5 bases). The CDR3 runs to 16 residues. The V and J ends lost 3 bases and 3 bases respectively, with 16 bases between them. Germline lookup yields CDR1 SGDLS and CDR2 YYNGEE. Here the CDR3 reads CASSGGDGPDKNIQYF. The CDR3 DNA is TGTGCCAGCAGCGGGGGAGACGGGCCTGACAAAAACATTCAGTACTTC.

The chain uses TRBV27 and TRBJ2-7; TRBD1 or TRBD2 may be the D gene (7 bases each). Germline assignment: CDR1 MNHEY and CDR2 SMNVEV (reference sequence). Trimming cost V 2 bases and J 2 bases, with 13 bases left between them. This CDR3 contains 15 residues. The CDR3 DNA follows: TGTGCCAGCAGTTTAAGCGGGACAGATCCCTACGAGCAGTACTTC. It yields the protein CASSLSGTDPYEQYF.

This sequence joins TRBV7-6 and TRBJ1-5; D remains unclear. The V gene's germline CDR1 is SGHVS and CDR2 FNYEAQ. V lost 3 bases, J lost 2 bases, and 11 bases lay in between. The CDR3 is 15 amino acids. CDR3 sequence (DNA): TGTGCCAGCAGCTTCGGTGGGGAGGGCAATCAGCCCCAGCATTTT. Translating it yields CASSFGGEGNQPQHF.

The rearrangement links TRBV4-1 to TRBJ2-3, with 10 bases aligning to TRBD2. The CDR3 spans 14 residues. The J segment lost 5 bases and the V segment lost 10 bases, leaving 9 bases of the junction unmatched. Looked up from germline, CDR1 is MGHRA and CDR2 is YSYEKL. Here the CDR3 reads CATSAGGRGDTQYF. CDR3 nucleotides: TGCGCCACTTCAGCGGGAGGGCGGGGAGATACGCAGTATTTT.

V gene TRBV11-2 combines with J gene TRBJ1-1; 9 bases fit TRBD1. Looked up from germline, CDR1 is SGHAT and CDR2 is FQNNGV. V lost 5 bases, J lost 3 bases, and 4 bases stayed unmatched. The CDR3 is 14 residues long. As DNA, the CDR3 is TGTGCCAGCAGCGTCCGGGACAGGGACACTGAAGCTTTCTTT. Amino acid sequence: CASSVRDRDTEAFF.